These 5 T cell receptor beta chains originate from one sample sequenced in a study of blood T cell repertoires in COVID-19. TCRdb's table, derived via immunoSEQ multiplex PCR, lists solely in-frame clones and lacks some. Among more than 150,000 clones listed, around 86% were seen once. The sequenced material came from peripheral blood. The receptors were sampled from a man aged 18 to 35 with acute or convalescent COVID-19.

V usage is TRBV15 and J usage is TRBJ1-3; D remains unclear. V was trimmed by 2 bases and J by 0 bases, leaving 5 bases between them. The germline gives CDR1 LNHNV, CDR2 YYDKDF (reference sequence). This CDR3 comprises 14 residues. The CDR3 sequence: CATSRRSSGNTIYF. DNA of the CDR3: TGTGCCACCAGCAGACGGTCCTCTGGAAACACCATATATTTT.

The chain employs TRBV2 and TRBJ2-5; no clear D gene. The CDR3 has 12 amino acids. The V gene lost 6 bases and the J gene lost 5 bases, with 10 bases spanning the gap. Germline loops: CDR1 SNHLY, CDR2 FYNNEI. The CDR3 protein is CASRIMRETQYF. DNA of the CDR3: TGTGCCAGCAGGATTATGAGGGAGACCCAGTACTTC.

The chain links TRBV11-2 to TRBJ1-4; 11 nucleotides match TRBD1. The CDR3 is 14 amino acids. Germline-derived CDR1 and CDR2 are SGHAT and FQNNGV. Unmatched junction bases numbered 6, after V lost 7 bases and J lost 8 bases. The CDR3 DNA follows: TGTGCCAGCAAACCTGGGACAGGGGGGGAAAAACTGTTTTTT. This sequence encodes CASKPGTGGEKLFF.

The chain employs TRBV10-3 and TRBJ1-2; a possible D gene is TRBD1 (5 bases). CDR3 length equals 14 residues. Germline V lookup: CDR1 ENHRY, CDR2 SYGVKD. The V end was cut by 2 bases, the J end by 5 bases, with 12 bases between. The CDR3 bases are TGTGCCATCAGTGAGAGGGGTGTTGGGTATGGCTACACCTTC. This codes for CAISERGVGYGYTF.

The gene calls are TRBV9 and TRBJ1-1; D gene unclear. CDR1 and CDR2 from the germline V gene are SGDLS and YYNGEE. CDR3 length: 14 amino acids. V shed 0 bases and J shed 3 bases, with 9 bases lying between them. The CDR3 DNA reads TGTGCCAGCAGCGTAGCCTGGGCAGACACTGAAGCTTTCTTT. Residues: CASSVAWADTEAFF.